Included here is one TCR beta chain sequence, with context. What antigen it recognizes has not been identified. The sample holds no much larger clone one base away, and base qualities are not on file. Other DNA sequences in the sample encode the same CDR3. CDR1 and CDR2 are read off the germline V gene as SGHRS and YFSETQ. V loses 0 bases of germline sequence and J loses 4 bases, and the interval between the two ends is 4 bases. Its CDR3 holds 13 amino acids, cysteine through phenylalanine. Here the CDR3 DNA is all that survives: 39 bases in frame from base 1. These data originate in a study of shared clonotypes between healthy human individuals (TCRdb year 2020). About the full investigation: The cohort included three men and a couple of women between 18 and 49 years of age. Per donor, three plates each were used for CD4 naive and CD4 memory, two for CD8 naive, and one for CD8 memory. To increase sequencing depth and limit assay-specific biases, TCR repertoire library preparation and sequencing were carried out by different laboratories using diverse techniques. Each donor's leukapheresis produced roughly between about 0.85 and 10 billion PBMCs. To estimate repertoire size and how much clonotype sharing occurs between individuals, the study deeply sequenced the blood TCR repertoires of a handful of healthy adults. Summary of the overall study and its limitations: Because the study included only a small number of donors, the genetic and exposure-history diversity represented was limited. Even with the large sequencing depth, rarefaction of the sorted-subset datasets indicated that sequencing was incomplete. Based on pairwise subsampling, the degree of clonotype sharing among donors was expected to be affected by sequencing depth. Compared with non-shared clonotypes, clonotypes shared by all four sorted-subset donors had higher generation probabilities. Naive subsets generally had larger estimated clonotype richness than memory subsets. Sampling was restricted to blood, and TCR repertoires in tissue are likely to differ from TCR repertoires in blood. Across four donors, approximately 5% of naive CD4, roughly 3.5% of naive CD8, 2.3% of memory CD4, and over 0.35% of memory CD8 clonotypes were shared.

Using the deep immunoSEQ assay, multiplex PCR amplified TCR CDR3 regions from genomic DNA. Genomic DNA extracted from each cell subset was distributed evenly over all wells of several immunoSEQ 96-well plates, and each plate served as one replicate. For sorted subsets, each replicate PCR was loaded with around 200 ng genomic DNA, equivalent to 32,000 or so T cell genomes. Purified libraries were quantified with a Qubit 3.0 fluorometer, sized on a Bioanalyzer 2100, and re-quantified with the KAPA Library Quantification kit. Every immunoSEQ 96-well plate was sequenced on a separate single-read 150-cycle Illumina NextSeq 550 flow cell. Per the original workflow: The immunoSEQ output contained only junctional sequences without quality scores, so filtering could not match that applied to full-length reads. Sequences were annotated with PyIR, a Python wrapper for IgBLAST v1.9, and V/J genes and CDR3 were assigned using IMGT germline references. Reads were filtered out if the reads had weak V/J assignments (E-value above 1e-6), no CDR3, stop codons, out-of-frame junctions, or ambiguous translated residues. V3J clonotypes were defined as sequences sharing an identical inferred V gene, J gene, and CDR3 amino acid sequence. To compute the percentage overlap between repertoires, the number of shared unique clonotypes was divided by the size of the smaller repertoire. Three approaches were used to assess repertoire richness: RTK rarefaction, the Chao1 estimator, and Recon v2.1 estimates of unobserved clonotypes. Generation probabilities for all TCRbeta clonotypes obtained by the gDNA method from a handful of donors were computed using OLGA. Drawn from immuneACCESS, this table holds only the in-frame rearrangements with V and J called that TCRdb kept. Clones are partly lost; checked studies trace under half to an unresolved V gene and leave the rest unexplained. That table furnishes V, J and clone size, whereas the DNA furnished D and trimming. This sample has about 1,500,000 clones in its table, and approximately 97% of those were observed once. The top ten clonotypes cover about 1.2% of the sample.

Healthy HIV-negative adults with no recently reported acute infections or vaccinations were included as donors. All donors were Caucasian adults living in Nashville, Tennessee, USA. CD4+ T cells were enriched through magnetic negative selection, after which naive cells were positively selected on CD45RA and the remaining negative fraction served as the memory subset. Blood was collected by leukapheresis, and PBMCs were isolated by Ficoll-Histopaque density gradient centrifugation and then cryopreserved in liquid nitrogen vapor phase. Purity and quantity of every magnetically sorted T cell population were checked by analytical flow cytometry. From each sorted fraction, genomic DNA was isolated and quantified by UV absorbance on a Nanodrop 2000c.

The sequencing sample was made of naive CD4+ T cells sorted from blood. The sample's cell subset or site label, in plain terms: CD45RA+ positively selected. This TCR was recovered from a young man in good health. The sequence is built from TRBV5-1 and TRBJ2-2, with the D gene uncertain. The CDR3 reads CASSLVVTGELFF. At the DNA level, the sequence is TGCGCCAGCAGCTTGGTCGTCACCGGGGAGCTGTTTTTT.